This T cell receptor (beta chain) was sequenced for a study of identical twins. Whole-study results and caveats: Cord blood beta clonotypes that were abundant carried fewer insertions, and memory repertoires showed no such trend.

MiXCR, run by TCRdb on the 5' RACE reads, gives a single entry per CDR3 protein. This table holds around 1.7 million distinct CDR3 sequences, less than 40% found once. Comment on this clonotype: Its antigen is undetermined. One junction end disagrees with the germline gene, perhaps due to a read error.

The CDR3 is made up of 15 amino acids. CDR1 and CDR2 (germline): LGHNA, YNFKEQ. Sequenced input: cord blood. V usage is TRBV4-2 and J usage is TRBJ2-5; no firm D call. The clonotype was recovered from a newborn girl in good health. This CDR3 reads CASGQDFISQETQYF. CDR3 nucleotides: TGTGCCAGCGGCCAAGATTTCATCTCCCAAGAGACCCAGTACTTC.